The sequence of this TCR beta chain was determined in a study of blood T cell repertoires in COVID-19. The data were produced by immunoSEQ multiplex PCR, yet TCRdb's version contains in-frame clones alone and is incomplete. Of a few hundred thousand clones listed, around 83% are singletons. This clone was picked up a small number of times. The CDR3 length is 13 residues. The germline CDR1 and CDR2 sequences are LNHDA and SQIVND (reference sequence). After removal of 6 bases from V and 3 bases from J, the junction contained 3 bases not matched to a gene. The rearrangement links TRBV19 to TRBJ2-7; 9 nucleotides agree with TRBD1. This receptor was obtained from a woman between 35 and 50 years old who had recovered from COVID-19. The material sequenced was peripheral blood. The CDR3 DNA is TGTGCCAGTAGAGGGACAGGGTACTACGAGCAGTACTTC. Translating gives CASRGTGYYEQYF.